This T cell receptor (delta chain) appears in the sequencing data of a study of Vδ1+ human thymocytes. Whole-study results and caveats: Many TRG clonotypes were shared between donors; TRD repertoires were essentially private. Despite high sort purity, about 19% of thymic T cell receptor delta sequences were Vdelta2. Thymic TRG and TRD repertoires appeared highly polyclonal.

On this clone: As yet, its antigen is unknown.

The J segment lost 0 bases and the V segment lost 0 bases, leaving 16 bases of the junction unmatched. Germline V CDR1 and CDR2: TSWWSYY, QGS. The CDR3 runs to 21 residues. Extracted RNA was reverse transcribed into cDNA. CDR3 amplicons came from multiplex PCR with pooled V-gene forward and constant-region reverse primers. TCRdb redid clone calling on the multiplex PCR reads using CATT. The data hold about 75,000 delta-chain clones, with about 35% observed a single time. Thymocytes were sorted as CD3+ TCRVdelta1+ TCRVdelta2- after alphabeta T cell depletion. Purity of the sorted Vdelta1+ thymocytes ranged from 98% to 99.6%.

The chain uses TRDV1 and TRDJ1; 10 nucleotides line up with TRDD3. This clonotype originated in a boy under three years old who had congenital heart surgery. The sample comprised Vdelta1+ gamma-delta thymocytes from the thymus. As to subset: FACS-sorted CD3+ TCRalphabeta- TCRVdelta1+ TCRVdelta2- thymocytes. The CDR3 spells CALGELGGEGGYDPYTDKLIF. The CDR3 DNA sequence: TGTGCTCTTGGGGAACTAGGGGGCGAAGGGGGATACGACCCTTACACCGATAAACTCATCTTT.